This T cell receptor (beta chain) originates from a study of blood T cell repertoires in COVID-19. Whole-study context: The United States, Italy and Spain supplied acute and convalescent COVID-19 samples.

Trimming took 1 base from V and 5 from J; bases not matched to a gene: 10. The germline gives CDR1 SGHTA, CDR2 FQGNSA. The CDR3 has 17 amino acids. In the authors' methods: Cell counts per sample came from amplifying reference gene primers. This table comes from immunoSEQ multiplex PCR, and its TCRdb copy is limited to in-frame clones, with some not included. From that table come the V and J calls and clone size; the DNA was used to work out D and trimming. This table has fewer than 400,000 clones, about 90% appearing once. Across 20 to 25 US areas, participants ranged in age from about 18 to 100 years.

The rearrangement joins TRBV7-2 to TRBJ2-5; 10 bases match TRBD2. This clonotype originated in a woman aged 25 to 39 who had recovered from COVID-19. Sequenced: PBMCs or T cells enriched from blood (not recorded which). CDR3 nucleotides: TGTGCCAGCAGCTTAGGGGCCAGCGGGGGGGCTAGGGAGACCCAGTACTTC. Translating it yields CASSLGASGGARETQYF.